These 8 T cell receptor beta chains originate from one sample sequenced in a study of T cell responses to AZD1222 COVID-19 vaccine (dated by TCRdb to the early 2020s). The time point label, read with the paper, signifies: about 28 days (+/-7) after the second vaccine dose. The method was the immunoSEQ multiplex PCR assay. TCRdb carries this immuneACCESS record with in-frame sequences only. Its versions omit some clonotypes, under half of them owing to an unresolved V gene in the studies checked, with the rest unexplained. The sample table records approximately 300,000 clones; about 94% of these occur just once. Together, the top ten hold roughly 0.5% of the sample. The specimen was peripheral blood, collected 28 days after the second AZD1222 dose. The receptors originated from an adult who received the AZD1222 COVID-19 vaccine.

In this sample, this clone turned up a few times. The chain uses TRBV11-2 and TRBJ1-2; D is unresolved. The CDR3 is 15 amino acids. Germline-derived CDR1 and CDR2 are SGHAT and FQNNGV. V gave up 0 bases and J gave up 3 bases, with 11 bases separating them. CDR3 loop: CASSLDPSAYYGYTF. CDR3 in DNA: TGTGCCAGCAGCTTAGATCCTTCAGCTTACTATGGCTACACCTTC.

This clone was recorded only once. This rearrangement joins TRBV2 to TRBJ1-5, with a possible D match to TRBD1 (5 bases). The CDR3 totals 12 residues. V was shortened by 6 bases and J by 10 bases, with 13 bases between the two germline ends. Germline loops: CDR1 SNHLY, CDR2 FYNNEI. CDR3 sequence: CASSLAGSPQHF. The CDR3 DNA reads as TGTGCCAGCAGCCTCGCAGGGAGTCCCCAGCATTTT.

V and J are TRBV4-1 and TRBJ1-2; D is undetermined. Germline CDR1 MGHRA, CDR2 YSYEKL. CDR3 size: 14 residues. Trimming cost V 0 bases and J 4 bases, with 9 bases left between them. The CDR3 sequence: CASSQDQRSYGYTF. CDR3 nucleotide sequence: TGCGCCAGCAGCCAAGATCAGAGATCCTATGGCTACACCTTC.

The V gene is TRBV24-1, the J gene TRBJ2-7, with no clear D. The CDR3 is 14 amino acids. V shed 4 bases and J shed 4 bases, with 13 bases lying between them. Germline V gives CDR1 KGHDR, CDR2 SFDVKD. The CDR3 protein is CATSDPLLGYEQYF. As DNA, the CDR3 is TGTGCCACCAGTGACCCCCTGTTAGGATACGAGCAGTACTTC.

This clone showed up many times. The chain couples TRBV4-2 to TRBJ2-3, with TRBD2 matching over 7 bases. The CDR3 is 16 amino acids. The V and J ends lost 0 bases and 3 bases, in that order; junction bases with no gene match: 6. CDR1 and CDR2 (germline): LGHNA, YNFKEQ. The CDR3 region is CASSQDKASGTDTQYF. The CDR3 region has the DNA TGTGCCAGCAGCCAAGATAAGGCTAGCGGAACAGATACGCAGTATTTT.

The V gene is TRBV27, the J gene TRBJ1-1, with D possibly being TRBD1 (5 bases). Between the trimmed V and J ends, which lost 3 bases and 3 bases, there was a span of 14 bases. The CDR3 spans 15 residues. Germline V CDR1 and CDR2: MNHEY, SMNVEV (reference sequence). The chain's CDR3 is CASSLEQGRHTEAFF. In nucleotides, the CDR3 is TGTGCCAGCAGTTTGGAGCAGGGAAGGCACACTGAAGCTTTCTTT.

The V and J genes are TRBV27 and TRBJ1-1; D possibly corresponds to TRBD1 (6 bases). This CDR3 spans 13 amino acids. CDR1 and CDR2 (germline): MNHEY, SMNVEV (reference sequence). The V and J ends lost 7 bases and 1 base respectively, with 10 bases between them. CDR3: CASKIQGNTEAFF. The CDR3, as DNA: TGTGCCAGCAAGATACAGGGGAACACTGAAGCTTTCTTT.

J is TRBJ2-3 and V is TRBV5-1, with D tentatively TRBD1 (5 bases). The CDR3 has 15 amino acids. V shed 2 bases and J shed 2 bases, with 12 bases lying between them. In germline, CDR1 is SGHRS, CDR2 YFSETQ. The CDR3 nucleotides read TGCGCCAGCAGCTTTTGGGGCAGACCCACAGATACGCAGTATTTT. Protein sequence: CASSFWGRPTDTQYF. Supplemented by reference TRBV5-1 and TRBJ2-3, the full variable domain reads KAGVTQTPRYLIKTRGQQVTLSCSPISGHRSVSWYQQTPGQGLQFLFEYFSETQRNKGNFPGRFSGRQFSNSRSEMNVSTLELGDSALYLCASSFWGRPTDTQYFGPGTRLTVL.